This T cell receptor (beta chain) came from a study of blood T cell repertoires in COVID-19. Overall study context: Donors in the United States, Italy and Spain gave samples during acute or convalescent COVID-19. The analysed material was cDNA or gDNA that came from T cells, B-cell-depleted T cells, or PBMCs.

Per the original data handling: Using reference gene primer amplification, nucleated cell counts were estimated. TCRdb's table, derived via immunoSEQ multiplex PCR, lists solely in-frame clones and lacks some. V and J calls and clone size are as listed in that table; D and trimming were resolved from the DNA. The table includes roughly 320,000 clones, 65% to 90% detected once. Germline V CDR1 and CDR2: GTSNPN, SVGIG (reference sequence). CDR3 length: 13 amino acids. The V segment lost 5 bases and the J segment 4 bases; nucleotides outside the gene matches: 6. This clone has just one count. Material: peripheral blood. This sequence originates from a human donor in a cohort sampled during active COVID-19. The chain uses TRBV30 and TRBJ2-3; TRBD2 matches at 7 bases. The CDR3 nucleotides are TGTGCCTGGGGGGGAGGGACCTCAGATACGCAGTATTTT. Translation gives CAWGGGTSDTQYF.